This entry lists 5 T cell receptor beta chains sequenced from one sample in a study of T cell responses to AZD1222 COVID-19 vaccine. The table came from immunoSEQ multiplex PCR; TCRdb's copy has only in-frame clones and leaves some out. The sample contains under 150,000 clones, over 75% of which appear only once. This specimen was peripheral blood, taken on day 0 of AZD1222 vaccination. These receptor sequences come from an adult in good health.

CDR3 loop: CASSEGLAGTDTQYF. The CDR3 DNA reads TGCGCCAGCAGCGAGGGACTAGCTGGCACAGATACGCAGTATTTT. V gene TRBV5-1 combines with J gene TRBJ2-3; 9 positions match TRBD2. Germline V CDR1 and CDR2: SGHRS, YFSETQ. The ends lost 4 bases at V and 1 base at J; junction bases unmatched: 4. The CDR3 extends over 15 amino acids.

This clone came up a few times. The chain links TRBV19 to TRBJ1-5; 7 bases agree with TRBD1. V lost 5 bases and J lost 7; bases outside the gene matches: 5. The CDR3 length is 13 residues. Germline V gene data show CDR1 as LNHDA and CDR2 as SQIVND (reference sequence). The CDR3 nucleotides are TGTGCCAGTAGTCAAGGGGACAGCCAGCCCCAGCATTTT. This codes for CASSQGDSQPQHF.

This clone was seen a single time. This rearrangement joins TRBV5-1 to TRBJ2-2; D uncertain. The length of the CDR3 is 14 residues. The V and J ends lost 1 base and 4 bases respectively, with 8 bases between them. The V gene's germline CDR1 is SGHRS and CDR2 YFSETQ. The CDR3 is CASSLQMSTGELFF. In DNA form, the CDR3 reads TGCGCCAGCAGCTTGCAGATGAGCACCGGGGAGCTGTTTTTT.

This chain connects TRBV2 to TRBJ2-1; possibly TRBD2 for D (6 bases). Germline V gene data show CDR1 as SNHLY and CDR2 as FYNNEI. This CDR3 spans 16 amino acids. Trimming cost V 6 bases and J 4 bases, with 19 bases left between them. The CDR3 DNA reads TGTGCCAGCAGAGCCCCGGGGGACTTAGGGTACAATGAGCAGTTCTTC. Translation gives CASRAPGDLGYNEQFF. Filled out from reference TRBV2 and TRBJ2-1, the complete variable domain reads EPEVTQTPSHQVTQMGQEVILRCVPISNHLYFYWYRQILGQKVEFLVSFYNNEISEKSEIFDDQFSVERPDGSNFTLKIRSTKLEDSAMYFCASRAPGDLGYNEQFFGPGTRLTVL.

As regards this clone: The missing conserved phenylalanine or tryptophan at the end of this CDR3 makes a read error likely. No DNA is shown, since the ends of the CDR3 on it are uncertain; the CDR3 is the one TCRdb lists. J is TRBJ2-7 and V is TRBV7-8; TRBD2 is the table's D call, not checked against the DNA. Termini included, the CDR3 measures 19 amino acids. Germline lookup yields CDR1 SGHVS and CDR2 FQNEAQ. The CDR3 loop reads CASSRGSSSGRGTSSTPVL.